What follows describes a single T cell receptor beta chain. A few counts support this clonotype. It has no known antigen specificity. Per-base qualities were not stored, and no clone one base away is much larger. The sample originates from a study of blood T cells in healthy people across ages (dated by TCRdb to between 2015 and 2016). Concerning the study at large: Template switching captured roughly one uniquely barcoded TCR beta cDNA molecule per two T cells in model experiments. Using deep sequencing normalized with unique cDNA molecular identifiers, the study measured how TCR beta repertoire diversity changes with age. The donors were split into four age groups: young (average 16 years), middle-aged (about 40), aged (about 62) and long-lived (approximately 89). To avoid experimental bias, donors of different ages were spread randomly across the sequencing lanes. Using the same blood draw, the study looked at two additional independent replicas of 1 million unique cDNA reads for two donors, one aged 18 to 29 and the other aged 80 or older. General findings and caveats noted by the study authors: Observed TCR beta diversity per million T cells fell roughly linearly with age, and a significant reduction was already apparent by age roughly 40. Compared with the aged group, more naive CD4+ T cells, fewer expanded clones and increased TCR diversity were shown by the long-lived group, suggesting age selection. The CMV infection status of donors was not known, potentially confounding age-related changes in expanded clonotypes. Since profiling was done on bulk unsorted PBMCs, naive and antigen-experienced compartments could not be conclusively compared. Observed TCR beta diversity correlated strongly with the percentage of naive T cells measured by flow cytometry. Estimates of total diversity from one million sequenced T cells were regarded as lower bounds and underestimates.

Looking up the germline V gene (reference sequence) yields CDR1 LNHNV and CDR2 YYDKDF. Here V drops 8 bases and J drops 6 bases, and the junction holds 16 bases not matched to any gene. Reading from cysteine to phenylalanine, the CDR3 counts 16 amino acids. Solely the CDR3 DNA is kept, with 48 bases framed from the first base. Library preparation used 5' RACE. Sequenced using an Illumina HiSeq 2500. A second PCR of roughly 7 to 11 cycles was performed with a sample-barcoded 5' primer and a J-beta primer mix. A unique molecular identifier was introduced onto each TCR beta cDNA molecule by a template-switch 5' adaptor carrying 12 random nucleotides. Each sample yielded at least 2.5 million CDR3-containing paired-end reads. First-strand cDNA was synthesized from all RNA with the Mint cDNA synthesis kit, primed by a TRBC-specific oligonucleotide. Following uracil-DNA glycosylase treatment, all cDNA underwent a first 18-cycle PCR with the universal primers M1SS and BC2_uni_R. Under the source paper's analysis protocol: Normalization of each sample was performed by random selection of 1 million high-quality reads, each carrying a distinct molecular identifier. Instead of being binned into consensus sequences, reads with shared molecular identifiers were discarded. MiTCR, with a Q25 quality threshold and the strictest error-elimination algorithm, was used for CDR3 identification, clonotype clustering and error correction. A nonparametric unseen species model with Euler transformation was used to estimate a lower bound on total TCR beta diversity. Clones were called with MiXCR by TCRdb after fastp trimmed the public reads at Q25, and only in-frame beta chains were retained. Every CDR3 protein is listed once, alongside the most common genes and DNA of its rows. These V and J calls derive from TCRdb rather than the authors' analysis. The sample includes around 1,500,000 distinct CDR3 sequences, with around 42% observed a single time. The top ten constitute 7.9% of the sample.

Donors were about 36 systemically healthy Caucasian individuals from Russia aged about 6 to 100 years. Each donor gave around 9.5 milliliters of peripheral blood, collected into EDTA-treated Vacutainer tubes. Ficoll-Paque density-gradient centrifugation was used to isolate PBMCs, with at least 6 million obtained per sample. Total RNA was extracted from PBMCs with Trizol reagent, with at least 5.5 micrograms obtained per sample. The percentages of naive CD45RAhigh/CD27high T cells were determined by flow cytometry on a PBMC aliquot from every donor. The V and J segments used are TRBV15 and TRBJ2-3; TRBD1 fits 8 bases in the junction. The TCR originated in a woman in her late teens or twenties in good health. Material for sequencing was blood. The nucleotides read TGTGCCACCGAGGACAGGGCCTCGAAGATTAGGGATACGCAGTATTTT. It encodes CATEDRASKIRDTQYF.